The 28 T cell receptor beta chains given below trace back to one sample, sequenced in a study of T-cell reconstitution after alpha-beta-depleted transplantation in children. For TCRbeta, the library was prepared with unique molecular identifiers. One entry per CDR3 protein results from TCRdb running MiXCR on the PCR reads. The table has fewer than 700,000 distinct CDR3 sequences, 13% seen once. Sequencing used PBMCs, mostly from graft donor cells, obtained 360 days after TCRalphabeta/CD19-depleted stem cell transplant. These receptors all stem from a male patient younger than 18 who had a stem cell transplant for acute myeloid leukemia, so the T cells may come from the graft donor.

The chain has TRBV7-8 and TRBJ2-7; 9 positions agree with TRBD1. The length of the CDR3 is 17 residues. Germline loops: CDR1 SGHVS, CDR2 FQNEAQ. V dropped 2 bases and J dropped 7; count of bases not matched to a gene: 15. The CDR3 region is CASSLYEGQGAPREQYF. As DNA, the CDR3 is TGTGCCAGCAGCTTATATGAGGGACAGGGCGCCCCGAGAGAGCAGTACTTC.

This clonotype was detected only a few times. This rearrangement joins TRBV20-1 to TRBJ1-4; 8 nucleotides align to TRBD1. V dropped 6 bases and J dropped 3; count of bases not matched to a gene: 6. Germline CDR1 is DFQATT and CDR2 is SNEGSKA (reference sequence). This CDR3 has 14 amino acids. CDR3 residues: CSAGGQGPNEKLFF. CDR3 DNA: TGCAGTGCAGGCGGACAGGGCCCTAATGAAAAACTGTTTTTT.

This clonotype was detected only a few times. The CDR3 coding sequence is TGTGCCAGCAGTGACGGGGGGCAGCGGGAGGATGAGCAGTTCTTC. Its translation: CASSDGGQREDEQFF. This chain uses TRBV6-4 with TRBJ2-1; 9 bases agree with TRBD2. There are 15 residues in the CDR3. CDR1 and CDR2 from the germline V gene are MRHNA and SNTAGT. The V and J ends lost 2 bases and 8 bases, in that order; junction bases with no gene match: 7.

This clonotype has a handful of counts. The J gene is TRBJ1-6, the V gene TRBV20-1; TRBD1 might be the D (5 bases). Between the trimmed V and J ends, which lost 3 bases and 0 bases, there was a span of 9 bases. The CDR3 contains 15 residues. The V gene's germline CDR1 is DFQATT and CDR2 SNEGSKA (reference sequence). The CDR3 DNA sequence: TGCAGTGCTAGTACCGGGGCCTCCTATAATTCACCCCTCCACTTT. Translation gives CSASTGASYNSPLHF.

V gene TRBV28 combines with J gene TRBJ2-1, with TRBD2 as a possible D gene (6 bases). Germline-derived CDR1 and CDR2 are MDHEN and SYDVKM. V was pared by 6 bases and J by 5 bases, with 17 bases between. This CDR3 is 15 amino acids long. CDR3: CASSSTRLVHNEQFF. In DNA, the CDR3 is TGTGCCAGCAGCTCGACTAGACTAGTCCACAATGAGCAGTTCTTC.

This clonotype was counted many times. The rearrangement links TRBV7-2 to TRBJ2-4, with 9 bases aligning to TRBD1. Trimming removed 0 bases from V and 7 bases from J; junction bases left unmatched: 4. The germline V gene encodes CDR1 SGHTA and CDR2 FQGNSA. The CDR3 sequence is 15 residues long. The chain's CDR3 is CASSLAQGAANIQYF. The CDR3 bases are TGTGCCAGCAGCTTAGCACAGGGGGCTGCGAACATTCAGTACTTC. The whole variable domain, filled in from reference TRBV7-2 and TRBJ2-4, reads GAGVSQSPSNKVTEKGKDVELRCDPISGHTALYWYRQSLGQGLEFLIYFQGNSAPDKSGLPSDRFSAERTGGSVSTLTIQRTQQEDSAVYLCASSLAQGAANIQYFGAGTRLSVL.

The rearrangement uses TRBV20-1 and TRBJ2-7, with a tentative D call TRBD1 (5 bases). Germline values: CDR1 DFQATT, CDR2 SNEGSKA (reference sequence). V lost 0 bases and J lost 5, with 14 bases in between. The length of the CDR3 is 14 residues. The DNA of the CDR3 is TGCAGTGCTAGAGATAGGATCAGGGTCCACGAGCAGTACTTC. As protein: CSARDRIRVHEQYF.

The V call is TRBV10-3, the J call TRBJ2-5, with TRBD2 identical over 7 bases. The CDR3 consists of 15 residues. The junction had 7 bases not matched to a gene; V was cut back by 1 base and J by 5 bases. Germline V lookup: CDR1 ENHRY, CDR2 SYGVKD. In nucleotides, the CDR3 is TGTGCCATCAGTGAGTGGGCGGGAGTCGGCGAGACCCAGTACTTC. Translation: CAISEWAGVGETQYF.

This clonotype was seen repeatedly, ten times or more. The chain carries TRBV5-1 and TRBJ2-1; TRBD1 agrees at 7 bases. The CDR3 has 15 amino acids. V shed 0 bases and J 4 bases; nucleotides not matched to a gene: 4. Looked up from germline, CDR1 is SGHRS and CDR2 is YFSETQ. CDR3 region: CASSLEGTAYNEQFF. The CDR3 DNA follows: TGCGCCAGCAGCTTGGAAGGGACAGCATACAATGAGCAGTTCTTC.

This clonotype was seen a few times. DNA of the CDR3: TGCAGTGCTACTGACAGGAACTATGGCTACACCTTC. Its translation is CSATDRNYGYTF. The V gene is TRBV20-1, the J gene TRBJ1-2; perhaps TRBD1 as D (6 bases). The CDR3 has 12 residues. Germline V CDR1 and CDR2: DFQATT, SNEGSKA (reference sequence). Deletions cut 4 bases from V and 2 bases from J, with 8 bases between.

There are many counts of this clonotype. The chain has TRBV7-9 and TRBJ1-1; possibly TRBD1 for D (5 bases). The germline V gene encodes CDR1 SEHNR and CDR2 FQNEAQ (reference sequence). Trimming pared 5 bases from V and 0 bases from J, leaving 13 bases between. The CDR3 extends over 15 amino acids. This CDR3 reads CASSIQTDLNTEAFF. CDR3 nucleotide sequence: TGTGCCAGCAGCATCCAGACAGACCTGAACACTGAAGCTTTCTTT.

This clonotype was detected ten times or more. The chain carries TRBV7-6 and TRBJ2-7; D remains unclear. Germline-derived CDR1 and CDR2 are SGHVS and FNYEAQ. The CDR3 runs to 13 residues. Trimming shortened V by 1 base and J by 6 bases, and 10 bases separated the two germline ends. The CDR3 DNA is TGTGCCAGCAGCTTAGTGACTTCATTCGAGCAGTACTTC. Protein sequence: CASSLVTSFEQYF. Filled out from reference TRBV7-6 and TRBJ2-7, the complete variable domain reads GAGVSQSPRYKVTKRGQDVALRCDPISGHVSLYWYRQALGQGPEFLTYFNYEAQQDKSGLPNDRFSAERPEGSISTLTIQRTEQRDSAMYRCASSLVTSFEQYFGPGTRLTVT.

This clonotype was seen a few times. The gene calls are TRBV7-9 and TRBJ2-5; D is perhaps TRBD2 (5 bases). V was pared by 5 bases and J by 2 bases, with 15 bases between. CDR1 SEHNR and CDR2 FQNEAQ come from the germline V gene (reference sequence). This CDR3 is built from 15 residues. As DNA, the CDR3 is TGTGCCAGCAGCCCACGTCTAAGCGGACAAGAGACCCAGTACTTC. Its translation: CASSPRLSGQETQYF.

In this sample, this clonotype turned up a few times. This sequence joins TRBV5-5 and TRBJ2-3; no clear D gene. Trimming stripped 4 bases from V and 2 bases from J, with 14 bases between. Germline V lookup: CDR1 SGHKS, CDR2 YYEKEE (reference sequence). CDR3 length: 15 amino acids. CDR3 region: CASSRTAGYTDTQYF. DNA of the CDR3: TGTGCCAGCAGCCGGACGGCCGGATACACAGATACGCAGTATTTT.

The V and J genes are TRBV6-2 or TRBV6-3 and TRBJ1-5, with 9 bases matching TRBD1. The CDR3 runs 15 residues. After removal of 8 bases from V and 3 bases from J, the junction contained 8 bases not matched to a gene. Per the germline V gene, CDR1 is MNHEY and CDR2 is SVGEGT. DNA of the CDR3: TGTGCCAGCCACCCGGACAGGGGACCCAATCAGCCCCAGCATTTT. Protein sequence: CASHPDRGPNQPQHF.

This chain connects TRBV20-1 to TRBJ2-1; 10 bases are a match to TRBD2. The germline CDR1 and CDR2 sequences are DFQATT and SNEGSKA (reference sequence). With V trimmed by 3 bases and J by 2 bases, 10 bases remained unmatched. CDR3 length: 17 residues. CDR3 residues: CSASRLAGVSAYNEQFF. The CDR3 DNA is TGCAGTGCTAGTAGGCTAGCGGGAGTGTCCGCCTACAATGAGCAGTTCTTC.

This clonotype was found a few times. V usage is TRBV25-1 and J usage is TRBJ1-2; D unclear. Germline loops: CDR1 MGHDK, CDR2 SYGVNS. CDR3 size: 14 residues. The V end lost 1 base, the J end lost 1 base, and 7 bases lay between the germline ends. The CDR3 protein is CASSEFDFNYGYTF. The CDR3 DNA reads as TGTGCCAGCAGTGAATTTGATTTTAACTATGGCTACACCTTC.

This clonotype was observed a few times. The rearrangement uses TRBV5-4 and TRBJ2-3; 7 nucleotides line up with TRBD1. CDR1 and CDR2 (germline): SGHNT, YYREEE (reference sequence). V lost 5 bases and J lost 1; bases outside the gene matches: 7. The CDR3 length is 15 residues. The chain's CDR3 is CASRPDRDRTDTQYF. The CDR3 DNA sequence: TGTGCCAGCAGACCCGACAGGGACCGCACAGATACGCAGTATTTT.

At least ten counts were recorded for this clonotype. The chain uses TRBV29-1 and TRBJ2-7, with TRBD2 matching 9 bases. The CDR3 covers 17 residues. Germline loops: CDR1 SQVTM, CDR2 ANQGSEA. Trimming at V came to 7 bases and at J to 2 bases, leaving 18 bases not matched to a gene. The CDR3 region has the DNA TGCAGCGCCACTGCGGCGGGAGGGCCAAGGAACCCCTACGAGCAGTACTTC. The encoded protein is CSATAAGGPRNPYEQYF.

In nucleotides, the CDR3 is TGTGCCAGCAGCACTAAGTTAGGAGAGGTTAATGGCTACACCTTC. Its protein is CASSTKLGEVNGYTF. The gene calls are TRBV7-3 and TRBJ1-2, with D unclear. Germline CDR1 reads SGHTA; CDR2 reads FQGTGA. Trimming shortened V by 5 bases and J by 6 bases, and 19 bases separated the two germline ends. This CDR3 is built from 15 residues.

Written as DNA, the CDR3 is TGTGCCACCAGTGACCAGTGGAATCGGGAGACCCAGTACTTC. As protein: CATSDQWNRETQYF. This chain connects TRBV24-1 to TRBJ2-5; no clear D gene. The ends were cut back, 4 bases at V and 5 bases at J, with 13 bases in the middle. The CDR3 contains 14 residues. From germline, CDR1 is KGHDR and CDR2 SFDVKD.

The gene calls are TRBV10-3 and TRBJ2-7; 7 nucleotides match TRBD2. The germline V gene encodes CDR1 ENHRY and CDR2 SYGVKD. The length of the CDR3 is 16 residues. J lost 0 bases, V lost 8 bases, and 13 bases had no gene match. The CDR3: CAIGTLGSGTSYEQYF. In DNA form, the CDR3 reads TGTGCCATCGGAACCCTGGGCAGCGGGACCTCCTACGAGCAGTACTTC.

This clonotype has more than one count but fewer than ten. This chain joins TRBV3-1 and TRBJ2-2; D unclear. In germline, CDR1 is LGHDT, CDR2 YNNKEL (reference sequence). The CDR3 extends over 16 amino acids. V lost 0 bases and J lost 0, with 8 bases in between. The CDR3 region has the DNA TGTGCCAGCAGCCAAGAAACTGGCGCGAACACCGGGGAGCTGTTTTTT. Its translation is CASSQETGANTGELFF.

The chain recombines TRBV14 with TRBJ1-5; no clear D. The V gene lost 3 bases and the J gene lost 5 bases, with 8 bases spanning the gap. CDR3 length equals 13 residues. The germline V gene has CDR1 SGHDN and CDR2 FVKESK. The CDR3: CASSQEGYQPQHF. CDR3 bases: TGTGCCAGCAGCCAGGAAGGATATCAGCCCCAGCATTTT.

This clonotype was seen repeatedly, ten times or more. The chain has TRBV6-1 and TRBJ2-1; the match to TRBD2 covers 10 bases. CDR3 length: 14 amino acids. V shed 7 bases and J 8 bases; nucleotides not matched to a gene: 8. Per germline, CDR1 MNHNS and CDR2 SASEGT. CDR3 protein: CASTRLAGRDEQFF. CDR3 DNA sequence: TGTGCCAGCACGCGACTAGCGGGTAGGGATGAGCAGTTCTTC.

This chain's CDR3 is CAWNEWRGYEQYF. The CDR3 bases are TGTGCCTGGAACGAGTGGCGGGGCTACGAGCAGTACTTC. The rearrangement links TRBV30 to TRBJ2-7; a possible D gene is TRBD2 (6 bases). Germline lookup yields CDR1 GTSNPN and CDR2 SVGIG (reference sequence). Trimming took 4 bases from V and 3 from J, leaving 13 bases between them. This CDR3 is built from 13 residues.

This clonotype came up a few times. The chain carries TRBV9 and TRBJ2-5, with 7 bases identical to TRBD1. In germline, CDR1 is SGDLS, CDR2 YYNGEE. The V gene end was trimmed by 3 bases and the J gene end by 4 bases; junction bases not matched to a gene: 9. CDR3 length equals 15 residues. The CDR3 coding sequence is TGTGCCAGCAGCGAGAGGGGGCGATTAGCAGAGACCCAGTACTTC. As protein: CASSERGRLAETQYF.

CDR3 region: CASSPSREGLNEQFF. Here the CDR3 DNA reads TGTGCCAGCTCACCATCCAGGGAAGGACTAAATGAGCAGTTCTTC. The rearrangement uses TRBV18 and TRBJ2-1; the D gene is possibly TRBD2 (6 bases). CDR3 length: 15 residues. The V gene lost 2 bases and the J gene lost 7 bases, with 15 bases spanning the gap. CDR1 and CDR2 (germline): KGHSH, LQKENI.